Below, 29 T cell receptor beta chains from the same sample are listed, as sequenced in a study of patients and donors after allogeneic stem cell transplantation. From the RT-PCR reads, TCRdb called clonotypes with MiXCR, one entry per CDR3 protein. The data contain 800,000 to 1,000,000 distinct CDR3 sequences, roughly 18% of them seen just once; the ten biggest clones take up 5.5% to 6.5%. Sequencing used blood, either unsorted or a sorted T cell fraction (not recorded which). These receptors came from a human donor who was either an allogeneic HSCT recipient or a stem cell or donor lymphocyte infusion donor (not recorded which). It is not recorded whose cells these are; they may come from a transplant donor.

At least ten counts were recorded for this clonotype. The V gene is TRBV12-3 or TRBV12-4, the J gene TRBJ2-3; D not resolved. This CDR3 has 14 residues. The V end lost 5 bases, the J end lost 4 bases, and 13 bases lay between the germline ends. Here the CDR3 reads CASSPSFVPDTQYF. The CDR3 region has the DNA TGTGCCAGCAGTCCCAGCTTCGTCCCAGATACGCAGTATTTT.

The V gene is TRBV16, the J gene TRBJ2-2; D unresolved. V lost 1 base and J 4 bases, leaving 13 bases between the germline ends. This CDR3 contains 16 residues. In germline, CDR1 is KGHSY, CDR2 FQNENV. The CDR3 loop is CASSQLQFRSTGELFF. The CDR3 region has the DNA TGTGCCAGCAGCCAATTACAGTTCAGGTCCACCGGGGAGCTGTTTTTT.

CDR3 sequence: CASSYSGTGSNEKLFF. The CDR3 nucleotides read TGTGCCAGCAGTTACTCCGGGACAGGGAGTAATGAAAAACTGTTTTTT. The rearrangement links TRBV6-2 or TRBV6-3 to TRBJ1-4; 9 bases match TRBD1. Germline lookup yields CDR1 MNHEY and CDR2 SVGEGT. The CDR3 contains 16 residues. Germline trimming cut 0 bases from V and 4 bases from J; bases unmatched to any gene: 3.

This clonotype was counted at least ten times. V gene TRBV20-1 combines with J gene TRBJ1-1; D unresolved. Trimming took 7 bases from V and 9 from J, leaving 27 bases between them. The CDR3 totals 15 residues. CDR1 is DFQATT, CDR2 SNEGSKA, per germline (reference sequence). The CDR3 protein is CSGPPPHSVPSKAFF. The CDR3 bases are TGCAGTGGTCCCCCCCCCCACAGTGTCCCCTCGAAAGCTTTCTTT.

V and J are TRBV7-8 and TRBJ2-1, with D unclear. The V gene's germline CDR1 is SGHVS and CDR2 FQNEAQ. The CDR3 length is 13 residues. V was pared by 6 bases and J by 9 bases, with 15 bases between. CDR3 in DNA: TGTGCCAGCAGACCCGCTTACTTCGGTGAGCAGTTCTTC. This translates into CASRPAYFGEQFF.

There are a few counts of this clonotype. The chain is built from TRBV7-3 and TRBJ2-5; the D gene is possibly TRBD2 (5 bases). Germline V gene data show CDR1 as SGHTA and CDR2 as FQGTGA. The CDR3 sequence is 13 residues long. V was clipped by 5 bases and J by 4 bases, with 11 bases between them. The DNA of the CDR3 is TGTGCCAGCAGCCCCGGGGATCGAGAGACCCAGTACTTC. Its protein product is CASSPGDRETQYF.

This clonotype was recorded a few times. The chain recombines TRBV7-9 with TRBJ1-4, with 8 positions matching TRBD1. This CDR3 spans 14 amino acids. With 3 bases clipped from V and 7 bases from J, the junction kept 4 bases outside the gene matches. CDR1 is SEHNR and CDR2 is FQNEAQ in the germline V gene (reference sequence). The CDR3 bases are TGTGCCAGCAGCTTTCGGCAGGGGGCTGAAAAACTGTTTTTT. As protein: CASSFRQGAEKLFF.

A few counts support this clonotype. This chain joins TRBV12-3 or TRBV12-4 and TRBJ2-7, with D tentatively TRBD2 (6 bases). V was shortened by 0 bases and J by 1 base, with 7 bases between the two germline ends. This CDR3 comprises 14 residues. This CDR3 reads CASSLALASYEQYF. CDR3 DNA sequence: TGTGCCAGCAGTTTAGCACTAGCTTCCTACGAGCAGTACTTC.

This clonotype was observed a handful of times. The chain recombines TRBV20-1 with TRBJ2-5, with D maybe TRBD1 (6 bases). The CDR3 extends over 15 amino acids. Germline V lookup: CDR1 DFQATT, CDR2 SNEGSKA (reference sequence). V gave up 3 bases and J gave up 5 bases, with 19 bases separating them. This CDR3 reads CSARMARGLGETQYF. The CDR3 DNA reads as TGCAGTGCTAGGATGGCCAGGGGATTGGGGGAGACCCAGTACTTC.

The chain joins TRBV25-1 to TRBJ1-1; D gene ambiguous. CDR3 length equals 16 residues. The ends were cut back, 2 bases at V and 12 bases at J, with 25 bases in the middle. Germline CDR1 and CDR2: MGHDK and SYGVNS. CDR3 sequence (DNA): TGTGCCAGCAGTGAAATCCCCGGGTGGGAGGCCGACCTTTCTTTCTTT. The encoded protein is CASSEIPGWEADLSFF.

This clonotype has ten or more counts. The chain combines TRBV12-3 or TRBV12-4 with TRBJ2-7; D remains ambiguous. V shed 4 bases and J shed 2 bases, with 6 bases lying between them. CDR3 size: 12 residues. In DNA form, the CDR3 reads TGTGCCAGCAGTTCAAGGGCCTACGAGCAGTACTTC. Its protein product is CASSSRAYEQYF.

At least ten counts were recorded for this clonotype. The chain recombines TRBV6-1 with TRBJ2-3, with 9 bases that match TRBD1. The germline gives CDR1 MNHNS, CDR2 SASEGT. This CDR3 contains 15 residues. The V and J ends lost 5 bases and 1 base, in that order; junction bases with no gene match: 4. CDR3 residues: CASSPRTGGTDTQYF. CDR3 coding DNA: TGTGCCAGCAGTCCCCGGACAGGGGGCACAGATACGCAGTATTTT.

This clonotype has only a few counts. The chain recombines TRBV6-5 with TRBJ2-2; 7 bases map to TRBD1. The V gene end was trimmed by 2 bases and the J gene end by 4 bases; junction bases not matched to a gene: 10. CDR3 size: 17 residues. The germline V gene encodes CDR1 MNHEY and CDR2 SVGAGI. The CDR3 sequence: CASSYAPRGSGTGELFF. CDR3 nucleotides: TGTGCCAGCAGTTACGCTCCCAGGGGGAGTGGCACCGGGGAGCTGTTTTTT.

The V gene is TRBV5-6, the J gene TRBJ2-5; the D call may be TRBD1 or TRBD2 (5 bases each). The CDR3 totals 14 residues. Germline V gene data show CDR1 as SGHDT and CDR2 as YYEEEE. Trimming took off 0 bases at V and 9 bases at J, with 15 bases between the two ends. The CDR3 DNA reads as TGTGCCAGCAGCTTGGCCCTCAAAATGGGGGCCCAGTACTTC. This codes for CASSLALKMGAQYF.

This clonotype was observed a handful of times. This chain links TRBV20-1 with TRBJ2-7; D may be TRBD1 or TRBD2 (8 bases each). There are 16 residues in the CDR3. The V end lost 5 bases, the J end lost 2 bases, and 22 bases lay between the germline ends. Germline V lookup: CDR1 DFQATT, CDR2 SNEGSKA (reference sequence). CDR3: CSAEGQEGLVAYEQYF. CDR3 nucleotide sequence: TGCAGTGCTGAGGGACAGGAGGGACTAGTGGCCTACGAGCAGTACTTC.

The chain's CDR3 is CASSNRVRTEAFF. CDR3 nucleotides: TGTGCCAGCAGCAACAGGGTCCGTACTGAAGCTTTCTTT. This chain links TRBV25-1 with TRBJ1-1; a weak D match, TRBD1 (6 bases). In germline, CDR1 is MGHDK, CDR2 SYGVNS. The CDR3 is 13 amino acids. The V and J ends lost 6 bases and 5 bases respectively, with 13 bases between them. Using reference TRBV25-1 and TRBJ1-1 for the parts outside the CDR3, the full variable domain is EADIYQTPRYLVIGTGKKITLECSQTMGHDKMYWYQQDPGMELHLIHYSYGVNSTEKGDLSSESTVSRIRTEHFPLTLESARPSHTSQYLCASSNRVRTEAFFGQGTRLTVV.

CDR3 in amino acids: CASSYSAGERYEQYF. As DNA, the CDR3 is TGTGCCAGCAGTTACTCGGCGGGGGAAAGGTACGAGCAGTACTTC. The V call is TRBV6-5, the J call TRBJ2-7; 7 bases are shared with TRBD2. With 0 bases clipped from V and 4 bases from J, the junction kept 6 bases outside the gene matches. CDR3 length equals 15 residues. CDR1 MNHEY and CDR2 SVGAGI come from the germline V gene.

V gene TRBV12-3 or TRBV12-4 combines with J gene TRBJ1-3; D gene ambiguous. The CDR3 extends over 16 amino acids. Trimming took off 2 bases at V and 0 bases at J, with 11 bases between the two ends. This chain's CDR3 is CASSLSVGLSGNTIYF. In DNA, the CDR3 is TGTGCCAGCAGTTTATCCGTCGGCCTCTCTGGAAACACCATATATTTT.

The chain has TRBV7-3 and TRBJ2-3; D remains ambiguous. The CDR3 is 17 residues long. Germline loops: CDR1 SGHTA, CDR2 FQGTGA. The V end was cut by 1 base, the J end by 0 bases, with 14 bases between. This CDR3 reads CASSLIAGGTSTDTQYF. The CDR3 nucleotides read TGTGCCAGCAGCTTAATTGCCGGTGGTACTAGCACAGATACGCAGTATTTT.

V gene TRBV9 combines with J gene TRBJ1-1, with D uncertain. Germline CDR1 and CDR2: SGDLS and YYNGEE. The CDR3 has 15 residues. V dropped 4 bases and J dropped 0 bases, with 13 bases sitting between them. CDR3 residues: CASSPNPMMNTEAFF. For the CDR3, the DNA is TGTGCCAGCAGCCCAAACCCCATGATGAACACTGAAGCTTTCTTT.

This clonotype was seen a handful of times. This chain links TRBV10-3 with TRBJ2-3; 7 nucleotides agree with TRBD1. The germline CDR1 and CDR2 sequences are ENHRY and SYGVKD. V lost 4 bases and J lost 5; bases outside the gene matches: 12. This CDR3 contains 16 residues. The CDR3 sequence is CAISGGRQGDVDTQYF. For the CDR3, the DNA is TGTGCCATCAGTGGCGGTAGGCAGGGGGATGTAGATACGCAGTATTTT.

This clonotype occurred a few times. V is TRBV9 and J is TRBJ1-2, with TRBD1 as a possible D gene (5 bases). Per the germline V gene, CDR1 is SGDLS and CDR2 is YYNGEE. V was shortened by 3 bases and J by 8 bases, with 20 bases between the two germline ends. CDR3 length equals 15 residues. CDR3 DNA sequence: TGTGCCAGCAGCGGGACCGGGAAAGGGGTAGGCGGCTACACCTTC. This encodes CASSGTGKGVGGYTF. Together with reference TRBV9 and TRBJ1-2, the CDR3 gives the full variable domain: DSGVTQTPKHLITATGQRVTLRCSPRSGDLSVYWYQQSLDQGLQFLIQYYNGEERAKGNILERFSAQQFPDLHSELNLSSLELGDSALYFCASSGTGKGVGGYTFGSGTRLTVV.

This clonotype has a handful of counts. This chain uses TRBV4-2 with TRBJ2-1; possibly TRBD2 for D (6 bases). V was trimmed by 2 bases and J by 8 bases, leaving 13 bases between them. Germline V gene sequence: CDR1 LGHNA, CDR2 YNFKEQ. This CDR3 comprises 14 residues. The CDR3 DNA reads TGTGCCAGCAGCCAATCCGGACTAAGCGATGAGCAGTTCTTC. It is translated as CASSQSGLSDEQFF.

This clonotype was found many times. The chain couples TRBV12-3 or TRBV12-4 to TRBJ2-7; maybe TRBD1 (7 bases). The CDR3 spans 13 residues. V gave up 5 bases and J gave up 5 bases, with 13 bases separating them. CDR3 loop: CASSADREDEQYF. CDR3 sequence (DNA): TGTGCCAGCAGTGCCGACAGGGAGGACGAGCAGTACTTC.

This clonotype has only a few counts. The rearrangement uses TRBV7-2 and TRBJ2-5; D is possibly TRBD2 (5 bases). Germline V gene data show CDR1 as SGHTA and CDR2 as FQGNSA. V shed 3 bases and J shed 4 bases, with 18 bases lying between them. This CDR3 is 16 amino acids long. The CDR3 DNA follows: TGTGCCAGCAGCTTGAGTAAGATAAGGAGCGGAGAGACCCAGTACTTC. Translated, it gives CASSLSKIRSGETQYF.

The chain is built from TRBV20-1 and TRBJ2-7; D might be TRBD1 (6 bases). This CDR3 contains 14 residues. V was shortened by 7 bases and J by 4 bases, with 20 bases between the two germline ends. CDR1 and CDR2 (germline): DFQATT, SNEGSKA (reference sequence). This CDR3 is CSGTEGSREYEQYF. Here the CDR3 DNA reads TGCAGTGGGACAGAGGGTTCCAGGGAGTACGAGCAGTACTTC.

The table lists this clonotype with many counts. In DNA form, the CDR3 reads TGTGCCAGCAGCTTAATGAACAATCAGCCCCAGCATTTT. Its protein is CASSLMNNQPQHF. The rearrangement links TRBV7-2 to TRBJ1-5; D remains unclear. The CDR3 totals 13 residues. Looked up from germline, CDR1 is SGHTA and CDR2 is FQGNSA. The V end lost 2 bases, the J end lost 3 bases, and 5 bases lay between the germline ends.

This clonotype was seen a handful of times. The V and J genes are TRBV20-1 and TRBJ1-5; 9 bases match TRBD1. The germline gives CDR1 DFQATT, CDR2 SNEGSKA (reference sequence). CDR3 size: 19 residues. J gave up 1 base and V 5 bases, and 18 bases lay outside the gene matches. CDR3 amino acids: CSAPRSQTGGPASNQPQHF. The CDR3 coding sequence is TGCAGTGCTCCCCGAAGCCAGACAGGGGGGCCAGCGAGCAATCAGCCCCAGCATTTT.

This clonotype was counted only a few times. V and J are TRBV11-2 and TRBJ2-3; 13 positions match TRBD2. The ends lost 3 bases at V and 2 bases at J; junction bases unmatched: 5. The CDR3 totals 17 residues. Germline CDR1 reads SGHAT; CDR2 reads FQNNGV. CDR3 region: CASSLATSGGLTDTQYF. The CDR3 DNA sequence: TGTGCCAGCAGCTTGGCGACTAGCGGGGGGCTCACAGATACGCAGTATTTT.